The 9 T cell receptor beta chains below all came from one sample that was sequenced in a study of T cells in Graves' hyperthyroidism and ophthalmopathy. Amplified regions were TCR beta CDR3 sequences from RNA transcripts. TCR CDR3 regions were first amplified by RT-PCR with HTBI primers. TCRdb analysed the multiplex PCR reads with MiXCR anew, one entry per CDR3 protein. There are about 600,000 distinct CDR3 sequences in the sample; approximately 15% occur only once, and around 12% lies in the top ten. The sample taken for sequencing was blood. These receptors were taken from a woman aged 45-60 years with Graves' ophthalmopathy.

The rearrangement uses TRBV7-8 and TRBJ2-2; D is uncertain. Germline V CDR1 and CDR2: SGHVS, FQNEAQ. The CDR3 loop spans 16 amino acids. Deletions cut 1 base from V and 4 bases from J, with 13 bases between. CDR3 sequence: CASSLVWSVSTGELFF. The CDR3 bases are TGTGCCAGCAGCTTAGTATGGTCAGTAAGCACCGGGGAGCTGTTTTTT.

This clonotype has only a few counts. The chain uses TRBV6-5 and TRBJ2-5; 13 nucleotides align to TRBD2. CDR1 MNHEY and CDR2 SVGAGI come from the germline V gene. This CDR3 has 17 residues. The junction had 8 bases not matched to a gene; V was cut back by 2 bases and J by 5 bases. DNA for the CDR3: TGTGCCAGCAGTTACAACCTCCGGACTAGCGGGAGTGAGACCCAGTACTTC. Its protein is CASSYNLRTSGSETQYF.

This clonotype was observed a handful of times. The rearrangement links TRBV6-1 to TRBJ1-4; D is ambiguous. CDR3 size: 12 residues. V gave up 5 bases and J gave up 8 bases, with 9 bases separating them. Germline V lookup: CDR1 MNHNS, CDR2 SASEGT. CDR3 protein: CASSTQNEKLFF. The CDR3, as DNA: TGTGCCAGCAGTACACAGAACGAAAAACTGTTTTTT.

In its sample, this clonotype was seen a few times. Since the CDR3 does not end with the conserved phenylalanine or tryptophan, this likely comes from a read error. The chain joins TRBV5-1 to TRBJ2-7; D uncertain. The V gene lost 0 bases and the J gene lost 1 base, with 2 bases spanning the gap. The CDR3 length is 12 residues. The germline gives CDR1 SGHRS, CDR2 YFSETQ. CDR3 sequence: CASSLVSYEQYL. The DNA of the CDR3 is TGCGCCAGCAGCTTGGTGTCCTACGAGCAGTACCTC.

As regards this clonotype: Compared with germline, one end of the junction differs, possibly owing to a read error. CDR3 DNA: TGTGCCCGTAGGGGCGGGGAGCTGTTTTTT. The encoded protein is CARRGGELFF. This rearrangement joins TRBV19 to TRBJ2-2, with D perhaps TRBD1 (5 bases). Per germline, CDR1 LNHDA and CDR2 SQIVND (reference sequence). CDR3 length equals 10 residues. Full variable domain (remainder filled in from reference TRBV19 and TRBJ2-2): DGGITQSPKYLFRKEGQNVTLSCEQNLNHDAMYWYRQDPGQGLRLIYYSQIVNDFQKGDIAEGYSVSREKKESFPLTVTSAQKNPTAFYLCARRGGELFFGEGSRLTVL.

V is TRBV19 and J is TRBJ1-2, with 8 bases that match TRBD1. Trimming removed 9 bases from V and 4 bases from J; junction bases left unmatched: 7. CDR3 length: 13 amino acids. CDR1 and CDR2 (germline): LNHDA, SQIVND (reference sequence). The CDR3 loop reads CARDRDRSYGYTF. The CDR3 DNA reads TGTGCCAGGGACAGGGATCGGTCCTATGGCTACACCTTC.

This clonotype was picked up many times. V usage is TRBV11-2 and J usage is TRBJ2-3, with 9 bases aligning to TRBD1. CDR3 length: 13 amino acids. V lost 4 bases, J lost 14 bases, and 10 bases stayed unmatched. Per germline, CDR1 SGHAT and CDR2 FQNNGV. The CDR3 sequence: CASSSTTGTGRYF. CDR3 DNA: TGTGCCAGCAGCTCGACTACCGGGACAGGGAGGTATTTT.

This clonotype was counted only a few times. The chain recombines TRBV28 with TRBJ2-1; no firm D call. Deletions cut 4 bases from V and 6 bases from J, with 10 bases between. Germline CDR1 MDHEN, CDR2 SYDVKM. The length of the CDR3 is 13 residues. The CDR3 here is CASSSTLSNEQFF. The CDR3, as DNA: TGTGCCAGCAGTTCAACCCTTAGCAATGAGCAGTTCTTC. The full variable domain, its missing parts supplied by reference TRBV28 and TRBJ2-1, is DVKVTQSSRYLVKRTGEKVFLECVQDMDHENMFWYRQDPGLGLRLIYFSYDVKMKEKGDIPEGYSVSREKKERFSLILESASTNQTSMYLCASSSTLSNEQFFGPGTRLTVL.

Details on this clonotype: Just one base apart from a much larger clone, this may be a read error. The gene calls are TRBV5-6 and TRBJ2-5, with D perhaps TRBD1 (6 bases). TRBJ2-1 matches the DNA end more closely, so the J call is doubtful. CDR1 and CDR2 (germline): SGHDT, YYEEEE. CDR3 length: 13 amino acids. The CDR3 region is CASRTRGKETQFF. CDR3 nucleotides: TGTGCCAGCAGAACCAGGGGAAAAGAGACCCAGTTCTTC.